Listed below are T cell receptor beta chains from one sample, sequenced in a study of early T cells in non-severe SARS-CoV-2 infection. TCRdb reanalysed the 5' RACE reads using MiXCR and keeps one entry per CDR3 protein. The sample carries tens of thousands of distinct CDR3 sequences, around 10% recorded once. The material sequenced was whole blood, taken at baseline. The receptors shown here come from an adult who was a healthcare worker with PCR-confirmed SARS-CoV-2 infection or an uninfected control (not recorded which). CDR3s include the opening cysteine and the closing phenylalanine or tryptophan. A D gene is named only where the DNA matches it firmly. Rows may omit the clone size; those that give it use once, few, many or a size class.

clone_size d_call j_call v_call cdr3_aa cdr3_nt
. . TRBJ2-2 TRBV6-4 CASSDSGDTGELFF TGTGCCAGCAGTGACTCGGGGGACACCGGGGAGCTGTTTTTT
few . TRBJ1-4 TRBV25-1 CASGSLGRRGEKLFF TGTGCCAGCGGGTCGCTAGGACGGAGGGGTGAAAAACTGTTTTTT
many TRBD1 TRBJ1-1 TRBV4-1 CASSQPIRGQAGLNTEAFF TGCGCCAGCAGCCAACCGATCCGAGGACAGGCGGGTCTGAACACTGAAGCTTTCTTT
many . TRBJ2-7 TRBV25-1 CASSPHRKLSYEQYF TGTGCCAGCAGTCCGCACAGGAAGCTCTCCTACGAGCAGTACTTC
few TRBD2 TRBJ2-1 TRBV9 CASSPMGRGGPYNEQFF TGTGCCAGCAGCCCCATGGGGCGGGGGGGCCCCTACAATGAGCAGTTCTTC
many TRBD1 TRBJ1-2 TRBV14 CASSQVQGAGYTF TGTGCCAGCAGCCAAGTGCAGGGGGCGGGCTACACCTTC
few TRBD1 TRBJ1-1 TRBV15 CATSRDREGAAIEAFF TGTGCCACCAGCAGAGATCGGGAGGGGGCGGCAATTGAAGCTTTCTTT
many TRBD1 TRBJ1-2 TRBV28 CASSLFGQGANYGYTF TGTGCCAGCAGTTTATTTGGCCAGGGGGCTAACTATGGCTACACCTTC
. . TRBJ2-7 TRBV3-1 CASSQAFYEQYF TGTGCCAGCAGCCAAGCGTTCTACGAGCAGTACTTC
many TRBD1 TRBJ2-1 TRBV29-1 CSVGDSSEQFF TGCAGCGTCGGGGACAGCTCTGAGCAGTTCTTC
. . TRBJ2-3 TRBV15 CATSRDVGPWGTQYF TGTGCCACCAGCAGAGATGTAGGGCCCTGGGGTACGCAGTATTTT
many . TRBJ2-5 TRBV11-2 CASSLESLETQYF TGTGCCAGCAGCTTAGAGAGTCTAGAGACCCAGTACTTC
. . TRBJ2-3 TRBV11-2 CASSRGLNTDTQYF TGTGCCAGCAGCCGGGGCCTTAACACAGATACGCAGTATTTT
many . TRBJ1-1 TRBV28 CASSLLAVMNTEAFF TGTGCCAGCAGTTTATTGGCGGTAATGAACACTGAAGCTTTCTTT
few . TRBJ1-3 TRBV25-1 CASSGGSLAGNTIYF TGTGCCAGCAGTGGGGGCAGTCTCGCTGGAAACACCATATATTTT
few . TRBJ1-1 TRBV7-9 CASRRRSRNTEAFF TGTGCCAGCAGGCGTCGGTCACGGAACACTGAAGCTTTCTTT
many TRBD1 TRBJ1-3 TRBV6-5 CASRQGHSSGNTIYF TGTGCCAGCCGACAGGGCCATAGCTCTGGAAACACCATATATTTT
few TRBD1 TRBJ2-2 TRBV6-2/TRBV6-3 CASSYSGQGGTGELFF TGTGCCAGCAGTTATTCCGGACAGGGCGGGACCGGGGAGCTGTTTTTT
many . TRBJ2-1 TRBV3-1 CASSHRRSYNEQFF TGTGCCAGCAGCCATAGGCGCTCCTACAATGAGCAGTTCTTC
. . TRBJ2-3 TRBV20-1 CSARVSRTSTDTQYF TGCAGTGCTAGAGTCTCAAGGACAAGCACAGATACGCAGTATTTT
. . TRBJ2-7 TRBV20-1 CSASDVLYYEQYF TGCAGTGCCTCAGATGTCCTATACTACGAGCAGTACTTC
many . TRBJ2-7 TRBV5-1 CASSLFQGQPYEQYF TGCGCCAGCAGCTTGTTCCAGGGGCAACCCTACGAGCAGTACTTC
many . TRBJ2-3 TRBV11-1 CASSQAGRDTQYF TGTGCCAGCAGCCAGGCAGGGAGGGATACGCAGTATTTT
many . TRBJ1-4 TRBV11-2 CASSLQAGDEKLFF TGTGCCAGCAGCTTACAGGCGGGGGATGAAAAACTGTTTTTT
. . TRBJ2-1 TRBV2 CASSEAGGQFKEQFF TGTGCCAGCAGTGAAGCGGGGGGACAGTTCAAAGAGCAGTTCTTC
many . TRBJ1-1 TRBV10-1 CASSERTQVGNTEAFF TGCGCCAGCAGCGAGAGAACACAGGTGGGGAACACTGAAGCTTTCTTT
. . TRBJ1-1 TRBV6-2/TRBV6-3 CASSYTGRLNTEAFF TGTGCCAGCAGTTACACCGGACGGCTGAACACTGAAGCTTTCTTT
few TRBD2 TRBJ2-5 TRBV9 CASSVGGAGGPIETQYF TGTGCCAGCAGCGTAGGTGGAGCGGGGGGGCCGATTGAGACCCAGTACTTC
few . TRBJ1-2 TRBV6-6 CASSPDRNHGYTF TGTGCCAGCAGTCCCGACAGGAACCATGGCTACACCTTC
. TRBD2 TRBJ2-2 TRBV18 CASSPRLAGNTGELFF TGTGCCAGCTCACCAAGGCTAGCGGGGAACACCGGGGAGCTGTTTTTT
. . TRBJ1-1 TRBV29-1 CSVGAGDTEAFF TGCAGCGTTGGGGCAGGAGACACTGAAGCTTTCTTT
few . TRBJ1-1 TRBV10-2 CASRGTYEAFF TGCGCCAGCAGAGGGACCTATGAAGCTTTCTTT
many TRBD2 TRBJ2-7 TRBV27 CASSFASGGEQYF TGTGCCAGCAGTTTTGCCAGCGGGGGCGAGCAGTACTTC
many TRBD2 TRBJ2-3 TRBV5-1 CASSPGLASDTQYF TGCGCCAGCAGCCCGGGACTAGCTAGTGATACGCAGTATTTT
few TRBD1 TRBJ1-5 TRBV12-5 CASGLVLGQESNQPQHF TGTGCTAGTGGTTTGGTACTGGGACAGGAGAGCAATCAGCCCCAGCATTTT
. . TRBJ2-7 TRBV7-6 CASSTTDGYEQYF TGTGCCAGCAGCACGACGGACGGCTACGAGCAGTACTTC
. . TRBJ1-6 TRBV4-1 CASSQAGTGNSPLHF TGCGCCAGCAGCCAAGCCGGGACTGGAAATTCACCCCTCCACTTT
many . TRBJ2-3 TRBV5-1 CASSLSTDTQYF TGCGCCAGCAGCTTGTCCACAGATACGCAGTATTTT
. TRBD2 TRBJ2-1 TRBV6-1 CATGKLAGGTSYNEQFF TGTGCCACTGGGAAACTTGCGGGGGGAACCTCCTACAATGAGCAGTTCTTC
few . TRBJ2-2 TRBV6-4 CASSDRTAGELFF TGTGCCAGCAGTGACCGGACAGCCGGGGAGCTGTTTTTT
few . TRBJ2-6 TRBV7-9 CASSDWISGANVLTF TGTGCCAGCAGCGATTGGATTTCTGGGGCCAACGTCCTGACTTTC
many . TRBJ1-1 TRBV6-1 CASSDAGVTMNTEAFF TGTGCCAGCAGTGATGCGGGAGTGACAATGAACACTGAAGCTTTCTTT
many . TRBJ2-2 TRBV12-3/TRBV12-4 CASSLGRFTGELFF TGTGCCAGCAGTTTGGGTCGCTTCACCGGGGAGCTGTTTTTT
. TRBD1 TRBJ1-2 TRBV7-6 CASSSLTGGANYGYTF TGTGCCAGCAGCTCCCTTACAGGGGGCGCCAACTATGGCTACACCTTC